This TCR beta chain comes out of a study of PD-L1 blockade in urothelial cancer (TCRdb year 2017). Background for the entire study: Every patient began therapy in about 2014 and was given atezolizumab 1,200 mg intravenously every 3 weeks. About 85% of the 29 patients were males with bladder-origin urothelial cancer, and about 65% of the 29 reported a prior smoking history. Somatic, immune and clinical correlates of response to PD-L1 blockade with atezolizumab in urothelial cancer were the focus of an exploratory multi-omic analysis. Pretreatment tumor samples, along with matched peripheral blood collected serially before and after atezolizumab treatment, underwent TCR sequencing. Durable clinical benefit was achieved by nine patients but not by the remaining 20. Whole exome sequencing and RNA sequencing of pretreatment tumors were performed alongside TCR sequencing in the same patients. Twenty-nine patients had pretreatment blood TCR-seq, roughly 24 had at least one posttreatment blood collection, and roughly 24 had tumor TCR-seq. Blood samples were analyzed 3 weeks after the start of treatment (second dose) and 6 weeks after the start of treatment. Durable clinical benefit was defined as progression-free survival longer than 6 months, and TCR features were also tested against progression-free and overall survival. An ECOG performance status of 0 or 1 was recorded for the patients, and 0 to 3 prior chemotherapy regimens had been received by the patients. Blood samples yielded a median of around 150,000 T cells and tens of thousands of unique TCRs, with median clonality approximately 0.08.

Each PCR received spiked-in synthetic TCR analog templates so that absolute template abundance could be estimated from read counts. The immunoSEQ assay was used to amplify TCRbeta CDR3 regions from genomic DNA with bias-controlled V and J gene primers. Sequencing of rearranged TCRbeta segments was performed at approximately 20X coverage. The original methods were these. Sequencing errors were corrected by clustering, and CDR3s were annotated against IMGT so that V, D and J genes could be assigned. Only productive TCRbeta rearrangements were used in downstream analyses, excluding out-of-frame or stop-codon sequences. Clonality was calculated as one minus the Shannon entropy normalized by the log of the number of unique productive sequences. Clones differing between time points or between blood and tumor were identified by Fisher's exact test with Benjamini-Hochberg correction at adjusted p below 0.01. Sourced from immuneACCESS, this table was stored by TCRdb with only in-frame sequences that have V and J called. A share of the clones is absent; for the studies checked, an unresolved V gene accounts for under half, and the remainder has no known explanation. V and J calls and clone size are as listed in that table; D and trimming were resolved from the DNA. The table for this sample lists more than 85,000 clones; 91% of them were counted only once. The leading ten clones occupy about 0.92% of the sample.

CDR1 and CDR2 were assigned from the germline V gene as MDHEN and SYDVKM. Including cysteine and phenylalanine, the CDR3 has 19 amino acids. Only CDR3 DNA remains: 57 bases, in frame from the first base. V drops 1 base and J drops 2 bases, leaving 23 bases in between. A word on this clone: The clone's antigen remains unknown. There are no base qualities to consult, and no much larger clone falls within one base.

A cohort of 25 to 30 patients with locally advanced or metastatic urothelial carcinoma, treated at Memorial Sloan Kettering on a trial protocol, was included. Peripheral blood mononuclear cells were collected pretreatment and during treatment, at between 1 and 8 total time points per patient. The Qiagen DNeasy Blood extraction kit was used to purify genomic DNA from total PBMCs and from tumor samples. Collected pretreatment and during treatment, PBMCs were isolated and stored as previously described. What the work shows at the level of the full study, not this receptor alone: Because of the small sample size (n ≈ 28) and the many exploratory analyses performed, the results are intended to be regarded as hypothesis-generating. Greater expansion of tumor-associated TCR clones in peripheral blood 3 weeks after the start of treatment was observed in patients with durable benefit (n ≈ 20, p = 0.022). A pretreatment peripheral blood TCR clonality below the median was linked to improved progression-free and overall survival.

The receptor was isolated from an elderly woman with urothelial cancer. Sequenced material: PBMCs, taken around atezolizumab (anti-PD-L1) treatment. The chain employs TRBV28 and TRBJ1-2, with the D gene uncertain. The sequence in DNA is TGTGCCAGCAGTTTATTCGCCGGAGAAAATCGGGTCGGAAACTATGGCTACACCTTC. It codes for CASSLFAGENRVGNYGYTF.